The 10 T cell receptor beta chains below come from one sample, sequenced in a study of neoadjuvant anti-PD-1 for oral cavity cancer. Produced via immunoSEQ multiplex PCR; TCRdb's table is partial and in-frame only. Of thousands of clones listed, about 81% were seen once; the top ten hold roughly 3.7%. Described time point: after neoadjuvant nivolumab, at surgical resection. Specimen: PBMCs, collected after nivolumab (anti-PD-1) treatment. The receptors derive from a person aged 35-79 years with oral cavity squamous cell carcinoma.

V gene TRBV27 combines with J gene TRBJ1-2; 9 positions agree with TRBD1. Germline V gene lookup returns CDR1 MNHEY and CDR2 SMNVEV (reference sequence). Trimming removed 2 bases from V and 6 bases from J; junction bases left unmatched: 4. This CDR3 comprises 14 residues. CDR3 residues: CASSLTGGADGYTF. CDR3 sequence (DNA): TGTGCCAGCAGTTTAACAGGGGGCGCGGATGGCTACACCTTC.

The table lists this clone with a few counts. The J gene is TRBJ1-6, the V gene TRBV2; 8 bases are a match to TRBD1. The ends lost 7 bases at V and 8 bases at J; junction bases unmatched: 4. Germline V gene data show CDR1 as SNHLY and CDR2 as FYNNEI. The CDR3 is made up of 13 amino acids. CDR3 residues: CASKTGDYSPLHF. DNA of the CDR3: TGTGCCAGCAAGACAGGGGACTATTCACCCCTCCACTTT.

The rearrangement links TRBV5-1 to TRBJ2-1, with D possibly TRBD2 on 6 matching bases. V was cut by 4 bases and J by 2 bases, with 16 bases left in between. Per germline, CDR1 SGHRS and CDR2 YFSETQ. This CDR3 is built from 16 residues. CDR3 DNA: TGCGCCAGCAGCCCCGTAGGAGGGGCGGCCTACAATGAGCAGTTCTTC. Its protein product is CASSPVGGAAYNEQFF.

V and J are TRBV5-5 and TRBJ2-2; D call uncertain. V was shortened by 2 bases and J by 1 base, with 9 bases between the two germline ends. CDR1 and CDR2 from the germline V gene are SGHKS and YYEKEE (reference sequence). The CDR3 runs to 15 residues. The CDR3 reads CASSFLRVNTGELFF. Written as DNA, the CDR3 is TGTGCCAGCAGCTTTCTAAGGGTGAACACCGGGGAGCTGTTTTTT. The entire variable domain, with the rest obtained from reference TRBV5-5 and TRBJ2-2, is as follows: DAGVTQSPTHLIKTRGQQVTLRCSPISGHKSVSWYQQVLGQGPQFIFQYYEKEERGRGNFPDRFSARQFPNYSSELNVNALLLGDSALYLCASSFLRVNTGELFFGEGSRLTVL.

This clone showed up just once. The CDR3 protein is CASSLDLTGVPYEQYF. DNA of the CDR3: TGTGCCAGCAGCTTGGATTTGACAGGGGTCCCCTACGAGCAGTACTTC. The chain recombines TRBV5-6 with TRBJ2-7; 8 positions match TRBD1. Per germline, CDR1 SGHDT and CDR2 YYEEEE. The CDR3 length is 16 residues. J gave up 2 bases and V 0 bases, and 7 bases lay outside the gene matches.

The chain uses TRBV4-1 and TRBJ2-3, with 8 bases lining up with TRBD1. Germline V gene sequence: CDR1 MGHRA, CDR2 YSYEKL. The V gene end was trimmed by 2 bases and the J gene end by 2 bases; junction bases not matched to a gene: 15. The CDR3 has 19 residues. The CDR3 DNA follows: TGCGCCAGCAGCCAACCGGCGCCCGGGACAGGCCTATCCACAGATACGCAGTATTTT. The encoded protein is CASSQPAPGTGLSTDTQYF.

Only a few counts were recorded for this clone. The CDR3: CASRSQGGNQPQHF. The DNA for the CDR3 is TGTGCCAGCAGATCCCAGGGGGGCAATCAGCCCCAGCATTTT. J is TRBJ1-5 and V is TRBV25-1; 7 nucleotides line up with TRBD1. V lost 6 bases to trimming and J lost 2 bases; unmatched junction nucleotides: 4. In germline, CDR1 is MGHDK, CDR2 SYGVNS. The CDR3 extends over 14 amino acids.

This clone appeared a single time. V usage is TRBV27 and J usage is TRBJ2-7, with 7 bases identical to TRBD1. V trimming: 3 bases; J trimming: 5 bases; junction bases outside the gene matches: 7. The germline CDR1 and CDR2 sequences are MNHEY and SMNVEV (reference sequence). CDR3 size: 14 residues. In DNA, the CDR3 is TGTGCCAGCAGTTTGGGACAGCCCCTGGACGAGCAGTACTTC. Protein: CASSLGQPLDEQYF.

The V call is TRBV27, the J call TRBJ2-7; 7 bases agree with TRBD2. J was trimmed by 6 bases and V by 4 bases; bases with no gene match: 12. The CDR3 contains 15 residues. Germline V gives CDR1 MNHEY, CDR2 SMNVEV (reference sequence). CDR3 sequence (DNA): TGTGCCAGCAGTTCCTCCGCAGCGGGAAAGGGCGAGCAGTACTTC. Amino acids: CASSSSAAGKGEQYF.

This clone was seen more than once but under ten times. V gene TRBV6-5 combines with J gene TRBJ1-1; TRBD1 might be the D (5 bases). The CDR3 contains 13 residues. Germline CDR1 and CDR2: MNHEY and SVGAGI. Trimming pared 0 bases from V and 9 bases from J, leaving 11 bases between. CDR3 in amino acids: CASSYSTDPKAFF. The CDR3 DNA follows: TGTGCCAGCAGTTACTCGACAGATCCGAAAGCTTTCTTT.